These 16 T cell receptor beta chains originate from one sample sequenced in a study of cytomegalovirus exposure and HLA in healthy donors. 13 Jbeta primers and 60 Vbeta primers were used for the PCR. Sequenced by immunoSEQ multiplex PCR; TCRdb stores in-frame clones only, minus some. The data show about 130,000 clones, roughly two thirds seen once. The source material was PBMCs. Every receptor here comes from a man aged 30 to 45 in good health and CMV-seropositive.

This clone was picked up one time. The rearrangement links TRBV6-5 to TRBJ1-2, with a possible D match to TRBD1 (5 bases). Trimming took off 6 bases at V and 7 bases at J, with 15 bases between the two ends. The CDR3 is 13 amino acids. Germline CDR1 reads MNHEY; CDR2 reads SVGAGI. This CDR3 is CASSGTAYLGYTF. CDR3 in DNA: TGTGCCAGCAGCGGGACTGCATATCTTGGCTACACCTTC.

This chain connects TRBV5-1 to TRBJ2-5; D perhaps matches TRBD2 (7 bases). The CDR3 totals 15 residues. CDR1 SGHRS and CDR2 YFSETQ come from the germline V gene. V gave up 5 bases and J gave up 1 base, with 15 bases separating them. CDR3 nucleotides: TGCGCCAGCAGACCCCCGGGGGGCCTCCAAGAGACCCAGTACTTC. Translated, it gives CASRPPGGLQETQYF.

The rearrangement links TRBV5-1 to TRBJ2-6; 8 positions match TRBD2. CDR3 length: 18 amino acids. The junction had 12 bases not matched to a gene; V was cut back by 3 bases and J by 4 bases. Germline V lookup: CDR1 SGHRS, CDR2 YFSETQ. The CDR3, as DNA: TGCGCCAGCAGCTCGGACGCGGGGGGCGTCTGGGGGGCCAACGTCCTGACTTTC. It translates to CASSSDAGGVWGANVLTF.

The count of this clone is one. J is TRBJ2-7 and V is TRBV4-3; a weak D match, TRBD2 (7 bases). The CDR3 totals 18 residues. The germline CDR1 and CDR2 sequences are LGHNA and YSLEER. Trimming removed 0 bases from V and 0 bases from J, with 18 bases in between. The CDR3 nucleotides are TGCGCCAGCAGCCAAGAGATGGGGGGGACATTGAGCTCCTACGAGCAGTACTTC. This encodes CASSQEMGGTLSSYEQYF.

The chain is built from TRBV7-9 and TRBJ1-1, with D possibly TRBD1 on 6 matching bases. The CDR3 consists of 15 residues. Germline V gene sequence: CDR1 SEHNR, CDR2 FQNEAQ (reference sequence). The germline V and J ends were trimmed by 7 bases and 6 bases, with 21 bases remaining between them. The CDR3 is CASIKGGRGYPEAFF. CDR3 nucleotide sequence: TGTGCCAGCATCAAAGGGGGGAGGGGCTACCCTGAAGCTTTCTTT.

V gene TRBV27 combines with J gene TRBJ2-3, with 9 positions matching TRBD2. Trimming removed 5 bases from V and 3 bases from J; junction bases left unmatched: 9. Per germline, CDR1 MNHEY and CDR2 SMNVEV (reference sequence). This CDR3 contains 16 residues. The CDR3 region is CASSPIAGVRTDTQYF. For the CDR3, the DNA is TGTGCCAGCAGTCCTATAGCGGGAGTGAGGACAGATACGCAGTATTTT.

The V call is TRBV11-3, the J call TRBJ2-7; 10 bases match TRBD1. Germline-derived CDR1 and CDR2 are SGHNT and YENEEA. With 1 base clipped from V and 5 bases from J, the junction kept 5 bases outside the gene matches. The CDR3 consists of 15 residues. The CDR3 nucleotides read TGTGCCAGCAGCTTAGGGGGACAGGGGATCCACGAGCAGTACTTC. Its protein product is CASSLGGQGIHEQYF. The entire variable domain, with the rest obtained from reference TRBV11-3 and TRBJ2-7, is as follows: EAGVVQSPRYKIIEKKQPVAFWCNPISGHNTLYWYLQNLGQGPELLIRYENEEAVDDSQLPKDRFSAERLKGVDSTLKIQPAELGDSAVYLCASSLGGQGIHEQYFGPGTRLTVT.

This clone was observed a few times. This chain connects TRBV5-4 to TRBJ2-2, with 8 bases identical to TRBD2. The CDR3 is 16 residues long. Germline V gene data show CDR1 as SGHNT and CDR2 as YYREEE (reference sequence). V gave up 1 base and J gave up 3 bases; unmatched junction bases: 5. Here the CDR3 DNA reads TGTGCCAGCAGCTTGAAAGGTAGCGGGGACACCGGGGAGCTGTTTTTT. Translated, it gives CASSLKGSGDTGELFF. Full variable domain (outside the CDR3, taken from reference TRBV5-4 and TRBJ2-2): ETGVTQSPTHLIKTRGQQVTLRCSSQSGHNTVSWYQQALGQGPQFIFQYYREEENGRGNFPPRFSGLQFPNYSSELNVNALELDDSALYLCASSLKGSGDTGELFFGEGSRLTVL.

The gene calls are TRBV18 and TRBJ2-7; D unresolved. V was trimmed by 2 bases and J by 6 bases, leaving 14 bases between them. Germline V gene lookup returns CDR1 KGHSH and CDR2 LQKENI. The CDR3 has 14 amino acids. The CDR3 DNA reads as TGTGCCAGCTCACCAGTCACAGAATATTCCGAGCAGTACTTC. This gives the protein CASSPVTEYSEQYF.

CDR3 DNA sequence: TGTGCCAGCTCAACGCAGGGACAGGGAGTCGGAAACACCATATATTTT. Translated, it gives CASSTQGQGVGNTIYF. The chain employs TRBV18 and TRBJ1-3; TRBD1 matches at 9 bases. The CDR3 contains 16 residues. V trimming: 5 bases; J trimming: 4 bases; junction bases outside the gene matches: 9. Germline CDR1 is KGHSH and CDR2 is LQKENI.

The chain has TRBV5-1 and TRBJ2-3; the D gene is possibly TRBD1 (7 bases). The ends were cut back, 2 bases at V and 5 bases at J, with 15 bases in the middle. CDR1 and CDR2 from the germline V gene are SGHRS and YFSETQ. The CDR3 totals 15 residues. CDR3 residues: CASSFPGQTRDTQYF. CDR3 nucleotides: TGCGCCAGCAGCTTCCCGGGACAGACTAGAGATACGCAGTATTTT.

The table lists this clone with a few counts. The chain links TRBV9 to TRBJ2-5; 9 positions agree with TRBD2. The CDR3 loop spans 16 amino acids. With V trimmed by 1 base and J by 5 bases, 9 bases remained unmatched. Germline values: CDR1 SGDLS, CDR2 YYNGEE. CDR3 sequence: CASSVSGGRGMETQYF. The DNA of the CDR3 is TGTGCCAGCAGCGTAAGCGGGGGGCGCGGTATGGAGACCCAGTACTTC. Drawing the rest from reference TRBV9 and TRBJ2-5, the complete variable domain is DSGVTQTPKHLITATGQRVTLRCSPRSGDLSVYWYQQSLDQGLQFLIQYYNGEERAKGNILERFSAQQFPDLHSELNLSSLELGDSALYFCASSVSGGRGMETQYFGPGTRLLVL.

V and J are TRBV9 and TRBJ2-5, with TRBD2 matching over 11 bases. J lost 5 bases, V lost 3 bases, and 9 bases had no gene match. The CDR3 spans 16 residues. In germline, CDR1 is SGDLS, CDR2 YYNGEE. The CDR3, as DNA: TGTGCCAGCAGCGGCCCGGGACTAGCGGCCATCGAGACCCAGTACTTC. Its translation: CASSGPGLAAIETQYF.

This clone was observed a few times. The rearrangement joins TRBV5-5 to TRBJ2-5; D is undetermined. This CDR3 is 15 amino acids long. Trimming removed 0 bases at V and 2 bases at J, with 11 bases between. The germline gives CDR1 SGHKS, CDR2 YYEKEE (reference sequence). The CDR3 loop is CASSLVVVAQETQYF. The CDR3 bases are TGTGCCAGCAGCTTGGTTGTGGTAGCTCAAGAGACCCAGTACTTC.

The V call is TRBV2, the J call TRBJ1-5; no firm D call. CDR3 size: 14 residues. Germline V gene lookup returns CDR1 SNHLY and CDR2 FYNNEI. Trimming cost V 5 bases and J 2 bases, with 10 bases left between them. CDR3: CASSTQAGNQPQHF. The CDR3 DNA reads TGTGCCAGCAGTACTCAGGCTGGCAATCAGCCCCAGCATTTT.

This clone was found a few times. J is TRBJ2-5 and V is TRBV5-1, with D possibly matching TRBD2 (5 bases). Trimming removed 2 bases from V and 0 bases from J, with 8 bases in between. CDR1 and CDR2 (germline): SGHRS, YFSETQ. The CDR3 consists of 14 residues. The CDR3 DNA is TGCGCCAGCAGCTTAACGGGGAACCAAGAGACCCAGTACTTC. Translation gives CASSLTGNQETQYF.